Below, one T cell receptor beta chain is given with its context. Its cognate antigen is unknown. This record belongs to a study of shared clonotypes between healthy human individuals. The protocol was immunoSEQ multiplex PCR, while the TCRdb copy is restricted to in-frame clones and leaves out a portion. The sample contains under 85,000 clones, 60% to 65% of which appear only once. V gave up 4 bases and J gave up 0 bases; unmatched junction bases: 0. Per the germline V gene, CDR1 is SGHDN and CDR2 is FVKESK. The CDR3 runs to 15 residues. General study points: It was the non-shared clonotypes that had lower generation probabilities than clonotypes shared by all four donors.

This TCR was sampled from a man aged 25-40 years in good health. V is TRBV14 and J is TRBJ2-7, with 13 positions matching TRBD2. The sample comprised memory CD8+ T cells sorted from blood. Subset meaning: CD45RO+ cells pooled with CCR7-negative TemRA cells. CDR3 bases: TGTGCCAGCAGCCGGACTAGCGGGAGCTCCTACGAGCAGTACTTC. Translated: CASSRTSGSSYEQYF. Full variable domain (outside the CDR3, taken from reference TRBV14 and TRBJ2-7): EAGVTQFPSHSVIEKGQTVTLRCDPISGHDNLYWYRRVMGKEIKFLLHFVKESKQDESGMPNNRFLAERTGGTYSTLKVQPAELEDSGVYFCASSRTSGSSYEQYFGPGTRLTVT.